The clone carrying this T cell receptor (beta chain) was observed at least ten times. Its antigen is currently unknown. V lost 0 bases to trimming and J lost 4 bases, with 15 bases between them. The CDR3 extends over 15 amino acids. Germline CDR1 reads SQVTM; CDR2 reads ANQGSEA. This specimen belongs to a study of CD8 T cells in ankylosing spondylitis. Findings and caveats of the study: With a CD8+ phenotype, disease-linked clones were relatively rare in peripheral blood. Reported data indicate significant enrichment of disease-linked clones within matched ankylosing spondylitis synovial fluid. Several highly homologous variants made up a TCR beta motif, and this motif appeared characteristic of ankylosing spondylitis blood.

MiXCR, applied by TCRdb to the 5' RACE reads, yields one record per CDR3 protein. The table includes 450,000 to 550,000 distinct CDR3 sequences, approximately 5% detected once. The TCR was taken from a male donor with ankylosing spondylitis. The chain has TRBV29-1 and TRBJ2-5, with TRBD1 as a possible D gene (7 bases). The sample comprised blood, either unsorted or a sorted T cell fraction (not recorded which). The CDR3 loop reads CSVEDAGGLAETQYF. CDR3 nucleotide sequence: TGCAGCGTTGAAGATGCAGGGGGGTTGGCAGAGACCCAGTACTTC.